What follows are 12 T cell receptor beta chains derived from one specimen sequenced in a study of cytomegalovirus exposure and HLA in healthy donors. Primers included in the PCR were 60 Vbeta and 13 Jbeta primers. Here immunoSEQ multiplex PCR was the method, and the copy in TCRdb shows in-frame clones only, minus some. The sample holds around 130,000 clones; 70% to 80% are singletons and the top ten take roughly 2.7%. What was sequenced was PBMCs. The receptor set was obtained from a human donor in good health.

The chain has TRBV28 and TRBJ2-7, with a tentative D call TRBD1 (7 bases). This CDR3 comprises 17 residues. Trimming took off 3 bases at V and 0 bases at J, with 18 bases between the two ends. CDR1 and CDR2 from the germline V gene are MDHEN and SYDVKM. The CDR3 loop reads CASSFIGRGVSSYEQYF. The CDR3 nucleotides are TGTGCCAGCAGTTTCATCGGCAGGGGGGTGAGCTCCTACGAGCAGTACTTC.

The V and J genes are TRBV19 and TRBJ2-3, with 9 positions matching TRBD2. The CDR3 is 19 amino acids. Germline lookup yields CDR1 LNHDA and CDR2 SQIVND (reference sequence). V lost 7 bases and J lost 1; bases outside the gene matches: 18. The CDR3 protein is CASILTRSTSGIRTDTQYF. The CDR3 region has the DNA TGTGCCAGTATCCTCACGCGATCGACTAGCGGTATCCGCACAGATACGCAGTATTTT.

The rearrangement links TRBV5-1 to TRBJ2-7; TRBD2 aligns across 16 bases. With V trimmed by 4 bases and J by 0 bases, 4 bases remained unmatched. Germline assignment: CDR1 SGHRS and CDR2 YFSETQ. This CDR3 spans 17 amino acids. The CDR3 DNA is TGCGCCAGCAGCACGGGGACTAGCGGGAGGGTCTCCTACGAGCAGTACTTC. The encoded protein is CASSTGTSGRVSYEQYF.

The genes are TRBV2 and TRBJ1-5, with D tentatively TRBD1 (6 bases). CDR1 and CDR2 (germline): SNHLY, FYNNEI. The CDR3 runs 15 residues. V gave up 5 bases and J gave up 0 bases, with 11 bases separating them. CDR3 sequence (DNA): TGTGCCAGCAGTTCTCAGGGGACTAGCAATCAGCCCCAGCATTTT. Protein product: CASSSQGTSNQPQHF.

V is TRBV11-2 and J is TRBJ1-1; D remains unclear. V was trimmed by 0 bases and J by 5 bases, leaving 10 bases between them. The CDR3 length is 14 residues. Germline loops: CDR1 SGHAT, CDR2 FQNNGV. As DNA, the CDR3 is TGTGCCAGCAGCTTAGATTACGGGGAGACTGAAGCTTTCTTT. Its protein product is CASSLDYGETEAFF.

V and J are TRBV7-2 and TRBJ2-1; D gene ambiguous. The V gene's germline CDR1 is SGHTA and CDR2 FQGNSA. V was pared by 5 bases and J by 3 bases, with 5 bases between. The length of the CDR3 is 12 residues. CDR3 amino acids: CASSHNYNEQFF. Written as DNA, the CDR3 is TGTGCCAGCAGCCACAACTACAATGAGCAGTTCTTC. Combining the CDR3 with reference TRBV7-2 and TRBJ2-1 gives the whole variable domain GAGVSQSPSNKVTEKGKDVELRCDPISGHTALYWYRQSLGQGLEFLIYFQGNSAPDKSGLPSDRFSAERTGGSVSTLTIQRTQQEDSAVYLCASSHNYNEQFFGPGTRLTVL.

The table lists this clone with a few counts. The chain combines TRBV15 with TRBJ1-5; D is unresolved. The CDR3 is made up of 12 amino acids. Germline V gene lookup returns CDR1 LNHNV and CDR2 YYDKDF (reference sequence). V shed 5 bases and J shed 5 bases, with 7 bases lying between them. The CDR3 is CATSGLDQPQHF. CDR3 nucleotide sequence: TGTGCCACCAGCGGCCTGGATCAGCCCCAGCATTTT.

The V call is TRBV29-1, the J call TRBJ2-2; no clear D gene. Between the trimmed V and J ends, which lost 4 bases and 3 bases, there was a span of 6 bases. The CDR3 consists of 12 residues. Germline CDR1 SQVTM, CDR2 ANQGSEA. For the CDR3, the DNA is TGCAGCGTTGTACAGTACACCGGGGAGCTGTTTTTT. Its translation: CSVVQYTGELFF.

The CDR3 DNA reads as TGTGCCAGTAGTGAGGGAGGTACTGGGGCCAACGTCCTGACTTTC. Its protein product is CASSEGGTGANVLTF. The gene calls are TRBV19 and TRBJ2-6; a possible D gene is TRBD2 (6 bases). CDR1 and CDR2 (germline): LNHDA, SQIVND (reference sequence). Trimming cost V 5 bases and J 2 bases, with 10 bases left between them. The CDR3 is 15 amino acids.

The chain couples TRBV6-6 to TRBJ2-5; 8 bases agree with TRBD1. V dropped 2 bases and J dropped 2; count of bases not matched to a gene: 4. The V gene's germline CDR1 is MNHNY and CDR2 SVGAGI (reference sequence). The CDR3 is 15 residues long. The CDR3 bases are TGTGCCAGCAGTTACCCGACAGGGGTACAAGAGACCCAGTACTTC. It yields the protein CASSYPTGVQETQYF.

The V and J genes are TRBV23-1 and TRBJ2-7; 7 nucleotides agree with TRBD1. TRBV23-1 is an open reading frame whose function is uncertain. The trim removed 2 bases at V and 2 bases at J, leaving 6 bases unmatched. This CDR3 is built from 15 residues. The CDR3 reads CASSQRDSLTYEQYF. The CDR3 DNA follows: TGCGCCAGCAGTCAAAGGGACAGCCTAACCTACGAGCAGTACTTC.

This sequence joins TRBV6-6 and TRBJ1-5; 10 nucleotides agree with TRBD1. CDR1 is MNHNY and CDR2 is SVGAGI in the germline V gene (reference sequence). The J segment lost 6 bases and the V segment lost 2 bases, leaving 7 bases of the junction unmatched. CDR3 size: 16 residues. The CDR3 sequence: CASSYRDRGGRQPQHF. The CDR3 nucleotides are TGTGCCAGCAGTTACCGGGACAGGGGAGGGCGTCAGCCCCAGCATTTT.